This T cell receptor beta chain was recorded in a study of healthy donors' naive CD4 and CD8 T cells. General study results and limits: Bulk sequencing left alpha and beta chains unpaired. The study did not address homeostatic proliferation effects in naive T cells.

Naive CD4+ cells were sorted as CD4+CD8-CD45RO-CD45RA+; naive CD8+ as CD8+CD4-CD45RA+CD27bright. Each TCR library used roughly 510 ng of total RNA and a linear amplification protocol. Original handling: Sequencing covered some 86,000 rearranged alpha-chain transcripts across about 5 healthy donors. From the reads, TCRdb called clonotypes with MiXCR, one entry per CDR3 protein. TCRdb, rather than the study authors, made the V and J calls. The profile shows some 190,000 distinct CDR3 sequences, around three quarters of them singletons. This clonotype came up once. Its antigen is undetermined. The V and J ends lost 1 base and 6 bases respectively, with 7 bases between them. This CDR3 has 11 amino acids. CDR1 SQVTM and CDR2 ANQGSEA come from the germline V gene.

V gene TRBV29-1 combines with J gene TRBJ2-7, with D possibly TRBD1 on 6 matching bases. This TCR came from a pool of human donors in good health; the sample pools cells from several healthy donors. The sample comprised naive CD4+ and CD8+ T cells sorted from blood, pooled from several donors. The CDR3 DNA follows: TGCAGCGTTGAAGTAGGGGGCGAGCAGTACTTC. Encoded protein: CSVEVGGEQYF.